This T cell receptor beta chain was obtained from a study of cytomegalovirus exposure and HLA in healthy donors. Overall study context: In an earlier analysis, some 110 million unique TCR beta sequences were found from some 200 million T cells.

The study ran its PCR with 60 Vbeta and 13 Jbeta primers. Repertoires were generated with immunoSEQ multiplex PCR, while TCRdb's copy carries only in-frame clones and drops some. The top ten clones hold 0.69% of a sample with roughly 200,000 clones, around 80% of them seen once. The ends lost 4 bases at V and 2 bases at J; junction bases unmatched: 6. The CDR3 has 16 amino acids. Per the germline V gene, CDR1 is MRHNA and CDR2 is SNTAGT. This TCR came from a middle-aged woman in good health and CMV-seronegative. This chain links TRBV6-4 with TRBJ2-1, with 9 nucleotides matching TRBD2. The sample consisted of PBMCs. In DNA, the CDR3 is TGTGCCAGCAGTGTCCTTAGCGGGAGTGCCTACAATGAGCAGTTCTTC. Its translation: CASSVLSGSAYNEQFF.